What follows are 23 T cell receptor beta chains derived from one specimen sequenced in a study of T cell changes during pregnancy in multiple sclerosis (dated by TCRdb to the late 2010s). Library preparation was by the immunoSEQ multiplex PCR assay. In TCRdb, the immuneACCESS table is reduced to in-frame sequences with V and J assigned. These tables do not hold every clone; where another copy was compared, an unresolved V gene accounts for under half, and the others remain unexplained. A total of about 99,000 clones appear in this sample, about 93% of them only once. 0.99% of the sample is held by the ten biggest clonotypes. The sequenced sample was peripheral blood, obtained after pregnancy. These receptors were taken from a female donor with multiple sclerosis, enrolled in a pregnancy study.

The rearrangement links TRBV30 to TRBJ2-6, with 10 bases lining up with TRBD1. Germline V gene sequence: CDR1 GTSNPN, CDR2 SVGIG (reference sequence). V trimming: 2 bases; J trimming: 0 bases; junction bases outside the gene matches: 7. The CDR3 covers 18 residues. The CDR3 coding sequence is TGTGCCTGGAGTCCGGGACAGGGGACTTTCTCTGGGGCCAACGTCCTGACTTTC. This gives the protein CAWSPGQGTFSGANVLTF.

The V gene is TRBV7-9, the J gene TRBJ1-2; D gene ambiguous. The germline CDR1 and CDR2 sequences are SEHNR and FQNEAQ (reference sequence). The CDR3 has 16 residues. Trimming stripped 1 base from V and 2 bases from J, with 14 bases between. CDR3 residues: CASSLGGVYSNYGYTF. In nucleotides, the CDR3 is TGTGCCAGCAGCTTAGGCGGGGTATACAGCAACTATGGCTACACCTTC.

J is TRBJ1-2 and V is TRBV14, with a weak D call TRBD1 (5 bases). With 1 base removed from V and 8 bases from J, the gap between germline ends came to 14 bases. This CDR3 spans 14 amino acids. Germline assignment: CDR1 SGHDN and CDR2 FVKESK. The CDR3 loop reads CASSQAHGTRGYTF. CDR3 sequence (DNA): TGTGCCAGCAGCCAAGCGCATGGGACTCGGGGCTACACCTTC.

The rearrangement uses TRBV19 and TRBJ2-7; TRBD1 aligns across 8 bases. Germline CDR1 reads LNHDA; CDR2 reads SQIVND (reference sequence). The CDR3 loop spans 16 amino acids. The junction had 13 bases not matched to a gene; V was cut back by 5 bases and J by 4 bases. The CDR3 spells CASSGVGTGERYEQYF. The CDR3 nucleotides read TGTGCCAGTAGTGGCGTCGGGACAGGAGAACGTTACGAGCAGTACTTC.

The chain links TRBV5-3 to TRBJ1-1; TRBD1 might be the D (6 bases). TRBV5-3 is an ORF; its function is uncertain. CDR3 length: 16 residues. Trimming left V 0 bases short and J 3 bases short, with 15 bases between. The CDR3 sequence: CARSLACGGAYTEAFF. The DNA for the CDR3 is TGTGCCAGAAGCTTGGCGTGTGGGGGGGCTTACACTGAAGCTTTCTTT.

The V and J genes are TRBV10-3 and TRBJ2-5, with TRBD2 as a possible D gene (5 bases). The CDR3 has 13 amino acids. Germline V gene data show CDR1 as ENHRY and CDR2 as SYGVKD. V was cut by 3 bases and J by 2 bases, with 7 bases left in between. The CDR3 nucleotides are TGTGCCATCAGTGAACGGGAACAAGAGACCCAGTACTTC. Its protein is CAISEREQETQYF.

The gene calls are TRBV7-3 and TRBJ2-7; 7 nucleotides line up with TRBD1. The CDR3 spans 12 residues. The ends lost 5 bases at V and 6 bases at J; junction bases unmatched: 4. In germline, CDR1 is SGHTA, CDR2 FQGTGA. CDR3 region: CASSRTGGEQYF. The CDR3 DNA is TGTGCCAGCAGCCGGACAGGCGGCGAGCAGTACTTC.

CDR3 sequence reads: CASSTWTGESGYTF. The CDR3 region has the DNA TGTGCCAGCAGCACGTGGACAGGGGAGTCGGGCTACACCTTC. This rearrangement joins TRBV28 to TRBJ1-2, with 9 bases identical to TRBD1. Unmatched junction bases numbered 10, after V lost 6 bases and J lost 8 bases. This CDR3 comprises 14 residues. Germline V gene sequence: CDR1 MDHEN, CDR2 SYDVKM.

The CDR3 spells CASSSGQDYEQYF. The CDR3, as DNA: TGTGCCAGCAGCTCCGGACAGGACTACGAGCAGTACTTC. The chain recombines TRBV7-9 with TRBJ2-7; 7 positions agree with TRBD1. Germline CDR1 and CDR2: SEHNR and FQNEAQ (reference sequence). The CDR3 is 13 residues long. Trimming cost V 4 bases and J 3 bases; bases outside gene matches: 3.

The count of this clone is one. In the same sample, other DNA sequences code for this CDR3. The chain links TRBV15 to TRBJ2-2; D is unresolved. This CDR3 has 15 residues. Trimming pared 0 bases from V and 1 base from J, leaving 6 bases between. CDR1 and CDR2 (germline): LNHNV, YYDKDF (reference sequence). CDR3 sequence reads: CATSRERQNTGELFF. CDR3 in DNA: TGTGCCACCAGCAGAGAGCGACAGAACACCGGGGAGCTGTTTTTT. Complete variable domain (other parts from reference TRBV15 and TRBJ2-2): DAMVIQNPRYQVTQFGKPVTLSCSQTLNHNVMYWYQQKSSQAPKLLFHYYDKDFNNEADTPDNFQSRRPNTSFCFLDIRSPGLGDTAMYLCATSRERQNTGELFFGEGSRLTVL.

The V and J genes are TRBV30 and TRBJ1-4, with TRBD1 matching over 9 bases. J was trimmed by 8 bases and V by 1 base; bases with no gene match: 11. Germline V gene data show CDR1 as GTSNPN and CDR2 as SVGIG (reference sequence). This CDR3 has 16 amino acids. In DNA, the CDR3 is TGTGCCTGGAGTGGCAGAAACAGGGGGCTCGGAGAAAAACTGTTTTTT. Translating it yields CAWSGRNRGLGEKLFF.

This chain joins TRBV6-1 and TRBJ1-1, with a possible D match to TRBD1 (5 bases). V lost 3 bases, J lost 6 bases, and 14 bases lay in between. This CDR3 contains 14 residues. Germline CDR1 MNHNS, CDR2 SASEGT. CDR3 residues: CASSDARVGPEAFF. The CDR3 nucleotides read TGTGCCAGCAGTGATGCCAGGGTAGGCCCTGAAGCTTTCTTT.

CDR3 nucleotides: TGTGCCAGCAGCTTAAGGGGGGGAAGTAATCAGCCCCAGCATTTT. This gives the protein CASSLRGGSNQPQHF. V gene TRBV7-8 combines with J gene TRBJ1-5; TRBD1 is a possible D gene (6 bases). This CDR3 is 15 amino acids long. Trimming pared 2 bases from V and 4 bases from J, leaving 12 bases between. The germline V gene has CDR1 SGHVS and CDR2 FQNEAQ.

The chain recombines TRBV4-1 with TRBJ2-7, with D tentatively TRBD1 (5 bases). V lost 1 base, J lost 2 bases, and 9 bases lay in between. This CDR3 region has 14 residues. Germline assignment: CDR1 MGHRA and CDR2 YSYEKL. The CDR3 spells CASSQGQHTYEQYF. DNA for the CDR3: TGCGCCAGCAGCCAAGGACAGCATACCTACGAGCAGTACTTC.

The rearrangement links TRBV4-1 to TRBJ1-2, with 7 bases matching TRBD1. Germline values: CDR1 MGHRA, CDR2 YSYEKL. The CDR3 has 15 amino acids. V was pared by 4 bases and J by 5 bases, with 10 bases of the junction left unmatched. The DNA of the CDR3 is TGCGCCAGCAGCCCCCGGGACAGTCAAAATTATGGCTACACCTTC. Its protein is CASSPRDSQNYGYTF.

V is TRBV27 and J is TRBJ1-1, with a tentative D call TRBD1 (5 bases). Between the trimmed V and J ends, which lost 6 bases and 6 bases, there was a span of 14 bases. The germline CDR1 and CDR2 sequences are MNHEY and SMNVEV (reference sequence). The CDR3 totals 13 residues. Here the CDR3 reads CASRGLFQPEAFF. CDR3 in DNA: TGTGCCAGCAGGGGACTCTTTCAGCCTGAAGCTTTCTTT.

The rearrangement joins TRBV19 to TRBJ2-3; 9 positions match TRBD1. The trim removed 6 bases at V and 6 bases at J, leaving 10 bases unmatched. Germline V gene sequence: CDR1 LNHDA, CDR2 SQIVND (reference sequence). The CDR3 loop spans 15 amino acids. CDR3 sequence reads: CASRDRGSYSDTQYF. DNA for the CDR3: TGTGCCAGTAGGGACAGGGGATCGTATTCGGATACGCAGTATTTT.

The chain joins TRBV2 to TRBJ1-3; 7 nucleotides align to TRBD1. Germline V gene data show CDR1 as SNHLY and CDR2 as FYNNEI. This CDR3 has 15 residues. The trim removed 2 bases at V and 4 bases at J, leaving 5 bases unmatched. DNA of the CDR3: TGTGCCAGCAGTGAATGGCAGACAGGGGGAAACACCATATATTTT. Amino acids: CASSEWQTGGNTIYF.

This clone showed up just a few times. The chain joins TRBV6-1 to TRBJ1-4; D is ambiguous. Germline lookup yields CDR1 MNHNS and CDR2 SASEGT. Trimming cost V 2 bases and J 7 bases, with 14 bases left between them. The CDR3 covers 15 residues. The CDR3 sequence: CASSEIGSPFEKLFF. CDR3 nucleotides: TGTGCCAGCAGTGAAATTGGCTCGCCCTTTGAAAAACTGTTTTTT.

The gene calls are TRBV5-1 and TRBJ2-7; 7 bases fit TRBD2. The CDR3 loop spans 14 amino acids. The trim removed 5 bases at V and 3 bases at J, leaving 8 bases unmatched. Germline V gene sequence: CDR1 SGHRS, CDR2 YFSETQ. Written as DNA, the CDR3 is TGCGCCAGCAGACCGACTAGCCCTAGCTACGAGCAGTACTTC. Translation: CASRPTSPSYEQYF.

The genes are TRBV2 and TRBJ2-1; 10 positions match TRBD2. This CDR3 has 16 amino acids. After removal of 9 bases from V and 1 base from J, the junction contained 9 bases not matched to a gene. Germline loops: CDR1 SNHLY, CDR2 FYNNEI. DNA for the CDR3: TGTGCCAGTAGAAGTACTAGCGGGAATTCCTACAATGAGCAGTTCTTC. It specifies CASRSTSGNSYNEQFF.

The rearrangement uses TRBV30 and TRBJ2-7, with a possible D match to TRBD2 (5 bases). V was trimmed by 5 bases and J by 0 bases, leaving 11 bases between them. CDR3 length equals 13 residues. Germline-derived CDR1 and CDR2 are GTSNPN and SVGIG (reference sequence). The CDR3 nucleotides are TGTGCCTGGGAAGGCGGGTACTCCTACGAGCAGTACTTC. It is translated as CAWEGGYSYEQYF.

The sample holds one count of this clone. The chain combines TRBV7-3 with TRBJ2-2, with 7 positions matching TRBD2. Germline V gene lookup returns CDR1 SGHTA and CDR2 FQGTGA. Trimming cost V 1 base and J 1 base; bases outside gene matches: 3. The CDR3 has 16 amino acids. The chain's CDR3 is CASSLMPSGNTGELFF. In DNA form, the CDR3 reads TGTGCCAGCAGCTTAATGCCTAGCGGGAACACCGGGGAGCTGTTTTTT.